This passage covers 25 T cell receptor beta chains from one sample sequenced in a study of cytomegalovirus exposure and HLA in healthy donors. Amplification used 60 Vbeta primers and 13 Jbeta primers. Produced via immunoSEQ multiplex PCR; TCRdb's table is partial and in-frame only. The sample records about 270,000 clones, 86% being singletons. The sequenced sample was PBMCs. All receptors derive from a man between 40 and 49 years old in good health and CMV-seropositive.

V and J are TRBV15 and TRBJ1-5; 11 positions agree with TRBD1. The CDR3 runs to 17 residues. The ends lost 2 bases at V and 5 bases at J; junction bases unmatched: 8. The germline V gene encodes CDR1 LNHNV and CDR2 YYDKDF (reference sequence). The CDR3 coding sequence is TGTGCCACCAGCAGACCCTGGGGGACAGGGGGTCATCAGCCCCAGCATTTT. This sequence encodes CATSRPWGTGGHQPQHF.

This chain uses TRBV4-2 with TRBJ1-1; 8 bases align to TRBD1. V dropped 2 bases and J dropped 1; count of bases not matched to a gene: 9. Germline lookup yields CDR1 LGHNA and CDR2 YNFKEQ. This CDR3 is 17 amino acids long. Here the CDR3 reads CASSQPQGAMTNTEAFF. In DNA form, the CDR3 reads TGTGCCAGCAGCCAACCCCAGGGGGCGATGACGAACACTGAAGCTTTCTTT.

As for this clone: Sequence at one end of the junction differs from germline and may be a read error. The rearrangement links TRBV28 to TRBJ1-1, with D possibly TRBD1 on 5 matching bases. The CDR3 totals 13 residues. Germline-derived CDR1 and CDR2 are MDHEN and SYDVKM. CDR3 residues: CASSLRQNSEAFF. The CDR3, as DNA: TGTGCCAGCAGCCTTCGACAGAACTCTGAAGCTTTCTTT.

The CDR3 protein is CAISESTGGDQPQHF. The CDR3 DNA sequence: TGTGCCATCAGTGAGTCGACAGGGGGCGATCAGCCCCAGCATTTT. V is TRBV10-3 and J is TRBJ1-5, with 10 bases matching TRBD1. Looked up from germline, CDR1 is ENHRY and CDR2 is SYGVKD. The CDR3 totals 15 residues. The ends lost 0 bases at V and 5 bases at J; junction bases unmatched: 1.

This clone was picked up a small number of times. This chain links TRBV19 with TRBJ2-5; perhaps TRBD1 as D (5 bases). The V and J ends lost 4 bases and 2 bases respectively, with 14 bases between them. Germline V CDR1 and CDR2: LNHDA, SQIVND (reference sequence). This CDR3 has 15 amino acids. Here the CDR3 reads CASSTENRLQETQYF. For the CDR3, the DNA is TGTGCCAGTAGTACCGAAAACAGGCTACAAGAGACCCAGTACTTC.

The CDR3 region has the DNA TGCAGCGTTGAAAGACAGGGGCCCTACAATGAGCAGTTCTTC. Translation: CSVERQGPYNEQFF. The rearrangement uses TRBV29-1 and TRBJ2-1; TRBD1 matches at 8 bases. V shed 2 bases and J 2 bases; nucleotides not matched to a gene: 2. The CDR3 is made up of 14 amino acids. Per germline, CDR1 SQVTM and CDR2 ANQGSEA.

The chain joins TRBV2 to TRBJ2-3, with D perhaps matching TRBD2 (6 bases). CDR1 and CDR2 from the germline V gene are SNHLY and FYNNEI. The CDR3 length is 13 residues. V was cut by 10 bases and J by 3 bases, with 14 bases left in between. The CDR3 DNA reads TGTGCCACCCCGGGACTGGGTACAGATACGCAGTATTTT. As protein: CATPGLGTDTQYF. Drawing the rest from reference TRBV2 and TRBJ2-3, the complete variable domain is EPEVTQTPSHQVTQMGQEVILRCVPISNHLYFYWYRQILGQKVEFLVSFYNNEISEKSEIFDDQFSVERPDGSNFTLKIRSTKLEDSAMYFCATPGLGTDTQYFGPGTRLTVL.

This chain connects TRBV5-8 to TRBJ2-3; D gene unclear. Germline V lookup: CDR1 SGHTS, CDR2 YDEGEE. V was shortened by 4 bases and J by 4 bases, with 10 bases between the two germline ends. The CDR3 is 13 residues long. CDR3 sequence (DNA): TGTGCCAGCAGCCCCGGTCATCCAGATACGCAGTATTTT. This sequence encodes CASSPGHPDTQYF.

This clone is a singleton in its sample. This chain connects TRBV9 to TRBJ2-4; TRBD2 matches 13 bases. Germline assignment: CDR1 SGDLS and CDR2 YYNGEE. The length of the CDR3 is 16 residues. V was pared by 0 bases and J by 10 bases, with 7 bases of the junction left unmatched. DNA of the CDR3: TGTGCCAGCAGCGTAGCGGGACTAGCGGGAAAAGGGATTCAGTACTTC. This translates into CASSVAGLAGKGIQYF.

The chain joins TRBV5-1 to TRBJ2-1; 7 nucleotides match TRBD2. The J segment lost 4 bases and the V segment lost 0 bases, leaving 4 bases of the junction unmatched. The germline gives CDR1 SGHRS, CDR2 YFSETQ. The CDR3 is made up of 15 amino acids. The CDR3 coding sequence is TGCGCCAGCAGCTTGGCTAGCGGAGTATACAATGAGCAGTTCTTC. Its translation: CASSLASGVYNEQFF.

The chain employs TRBV9 and TRBJ2-2, with TRBD2 matching 12 bases. The germline V gene encodes CDR1 SGDLS and CDR2 YYNGEE. V gave up 6 bases and J gave up 0 bases; unmatched junction bases: 6. The CDR3 runs 17 residues. CDR3 bases: TGTGCCAGCACCATACTAGCGGGAGGCTCGAACACCGGGGAGCTGTTTTTT. Translating it yields CASTILAGGSNTGELFF.

The V and J genes are TRBV7-9 and TRBJ2-5; possibly TRBD1 for D (6 bases). The end of the DNA aligns better with TRBJ2-7, so the J call may be wrong. This CDR3 spans 14 amino acids. Germline V lookup: CDR1 SEHNR, CDR2 FQNEAQ (reference sequence). The CDR3: CASTPPWGPSEQYF. CDR3 coding DNA: TGTGCCAGCACCCCGCCGTGGGGGCCGAGCGAGCAGTACTTC.

CDR3 nucleotides: TGTGCCAGCAGCTTCTTTTCCACCGGGGAGCTGTTTTTT. As protein: CASSFFSTGELFF. The V and J genes are TRBV11-3 and TRBJ2-2; D call uncertain. Trimming stripped 3 bases from V and 4 bases from J, with 6 bases between. Germline V gives CDR1 SGHNT, CDR2 YENEEA. The CDR3 covers 13 residues. The full variable domain, completed using reference TRBV11-3 and TRBJ2-2, is EAGVVQSPRYKIIEKKQPVAFWCNPISGHNTLYWYLQNLGQGPELLIRYENEEAVDDSQLPKDRFSAERLKGVDSTLKIQPAELGDSAVYLCASSFFSTGELFFGEGSRLTVL.

V gene TRBV4-3 combines with J gene TRBJ2-2, with 7 positions matching TRBD1. Germline-derived CDR1 and CDR2 are LGHNA and YSLEER. The length of the CDR3 is 18 residues. The V and J ends lost 0 bases and 6 bases, in that order; junction bases with no gene match: 13. This chain's CDR3 is CASSQDPRGRGSSGELFF. The CDR3 nucleotides are TGCGCCAGCAGCCAAGATCCGAGGGGCAGGGGGTCGTCCGGGGAGCTGTTTTTT.

The chain joins TRBV9 to TRBJ2-1, with D possibly being TRBD2 (6 bases). This CDR3 region has 15 residues. V lost 2 bases, J lost 6 bases, and 15 bases lay in between. In germline, CDR1 is SGDLS, CDR2 YYNGEE. The CDR3 here is CASSVSPTSPNEQFF. CDR3 DNA sequence: TGTGCCAGCAGCGTTTCACCGACTAGTCCCAATGAGCAGTTCTTC. The whole variable domain, remainder taken from reference TRBV9 and TRBJ2-1, is DSGVTQTPKHLITATGQRVTLRCSPRSGDLSVYWYQQSLDQGLQFLIQYYNGEERAKGNILERFSAQQFPDLHSELNLSSLELGDSALYFCASSVSPTSPNEQFFGPGTRLTVL.

This clone was seen just once. The V call is TRBV29-1, the J call TRBJ2-7; 7 bases line up with TRBD1. Trimming at V came to 7 bases and at J to 9 bases, leaving 9 bases not matched to a gene. Germline lookup yields CDR1 SQVTM and CDR2 ANQGSEA. This CDR3 is built from 11 residues. The CDR3 bases are TGCAGCGCAAAAGGGACAGAGGGGCAGTACTTC. Translating it yields CSAKGTEGQYF.

The chain has TRBV5-6 and TRBJ2-5; D unclear. V lost 4 bases and J 4 bases, leaving 8 bases between the germline ends. The CDR3 consists of 12 residues. Germline V gene sequence: CDR1 SGHDT, CDR2 YYEEEE. This CDR3 reads CASSTLRETQYF. The CDR3 nucleotides read TGTGCCAGCAGCACTTTAAGAGAGACCCAGTACTTC.

The V call is TRBV6-4, the J call TRBJ2-1; 9 bases fit TRBD2. After removal of 5 bases from V and 8 bases from J, the junction contained 10 bases not matched to a gene. The CDR3 runs to 15 residues. The germline V gene has CDR1 MRHNA and CDR2 SNTAGT. CDR3 sequence: CASSMAGGPGHEQFF. The CDR3 DNA sequence: TGTGCCAGCAGTATGGCGGGAGGGCCCGGGCATGAGCAGTTCTTC.

The chain has TRBV19 and TRBJ2-5; 9 bases map to TRBD2. The J call may be mistaken, given a closer DNA end match to TRBJ2-7. CDR3 length: 14 amino acids. Germline-derived CDR1 and CDR2 are LNHDA and SQIVND (reference sequence). In nucleotides, the CDR3 is TGTGCCAGTAGGACTAGCGGAGCCCCCTACGAGCAGTACTTC. It specifies CASRTSGAPYEQYF.

The genes are TRBV6-5 and TRBJ1-2; 7 positions match TRBD1. The V segment lost 7 bases and the J segment 4 bases; nucleotides outside the gene matches: 12. The CDR3 loop spans 15 amino acids. Germline V gene sequence: CDR1 MNHEY, CDR2 SVGAGI. The CDR3 sequence is CASTQGTATFYGYTF. DNA for the CDR3: TGTGCCAGCACCCAAGGGACAGCGACCTTCTATGGCTACACCTTC.

A single count supports this clone. The chain joins TRBV9 to TRBJ1-1; TRBD1 might be the D (5 bases). Per the germline V gene, CDR1 is SGDLS and CDR2 is YYNGEE. CDR3 length equals 14 residues. The V gene lost 3 bases and the J gene lost 0 bases, with 9 bases spanning the gap. CDR3 protein: CASSATGMNTEAFF. The CDR3 coding sequence is TGTGCCAGCAGCGCCACAGGAATGAACACTGAAGCTTTCTTT.

The gene calls are TRBV7-2 and TRBJ2-2; D gene uncertain. CDR3 length: 14 amino acids. Germline V CDR1 and CDR2: SGHTA, FQGNSA. V was shortened by 5 bases and J by 4 bases, with 11 bases between the two germline ends. The CDR3 DNA reads as TGTGCCAGCAGCCGTCTACAGTCCACCGGGGAGCTGTTTTTT. Its protein product is CASSRLQSTGELFF.

The rearrangement links TRBV28 to TRBJ1-2; D call uncertain. CDR1 is MDHEN and CDR2 is SYDVKM in the germline V gene. Trimming removed 5 bases at V and 2 bases at J, with 15 bases between. The CDR3 totals 15 residues. The CDR3 region is CASSLAGSLNYGYTF. Here the CDR3 DNA reads TGTGCCAGCAGTCTTGCGGGGTCCTTAAACTATGGCTACACCTTC.

This clone was picked up a small number of times. This chain joins TRBV7-3 and TRBJ1-4; D ambiguous. Germline assignment: CDR1 SGHTA and CDR2 FQGTGA. The CDR3 length is 12 residues. V lost 8 bases, J lost 7 bases, and 11 bases lay in between. The chain's CDR3 is CASGDAGEKLFF. The DNA of the CDR3 is TGTGCCAGCGGTGACGCGGGTGAAAAACTGTTTTTT.

The sample holds one count of this clone. The chain combines TRBV6-1 with TRBJ1-2, with D unclear. The V gene lost 2 bases and the J gene lost 2 bases, with 6 bases spanning the gap. The CDR3 has 13 residues. CDR1 is MNHNS and CDR2 is SASEGT in the germline V gene. This chain's CDR3 is CASSENINYGYTF. DNA of the CDR3: TGTGCCAGCAGTGAAAACATAAACTATGGCTACACCTTC.